These 8 T cell receptor beta chains were all obtained from the same sample, sequenced in a study of identical twins. TCRdb re-called the 5' RACE reads with MiXCR, one entry per CDR3 protein. The sample carries approximately 670,000 distinct CDR3 sequences, around 6% recorded once. Sequences were obtained from naive T cells sorted from blood. Every receptor here comes from a man younger than 35 in good health.

The V call is TRBV7-9, the J call TRBJ2-1; TRBD1 agrees at 8 bases. The J segment lost 5 bases and the V segment lost 5 bases, leaving 8 bases of the junction unmatched. Germline lookup yields CDR1 SEHNR and CDR2 FQNEAQ (reference sequence). The CDR3 extends over 15 amino acids. The CDR3 nucleotides read TGTGCCAGCAGCCCTTCGGACAGGGCTAACAATGAGCAGTTCTTC. This sequence encodes CASSPSDRANNEQFF. The whole variable domain, remainder taken from reference TRBV7-9 and TRBJ2-1, is DTGVSQNPRHKITKRGQNVTFRCDPISEHNRLYWYRQTLGQGPEFLTYFQNEAQLEKSRLLSDRFSAERPKGSFSTLEIQRTEQGDSAMYLCASSPSDRANNEQFFGPGTRLTVL.

In this sample, this clonotype turned up many times. The chain has TRBV6-1 and TRBJ2-1; 7 bases agree with TRBD1. CDR1 MNHNS and CDR2 SASEGT come from the germline V gene. The CDR3 runs to 14 residues. Trimming at V came to 11 bases and at J to 4 bases, leaving 11 bases not matched to a gene. In nucleotides, the CDR3 is TGTGCCGGGAAGGGGGCGCAAAAGTACAATGAGCAGTTCTTC. Amino acids: CAGKGAQKYNEQFF.

V and J are TRBV2 and TRBJ2-3; 7 bases are a match to TRBD2. Germline V gives CDR1 SNHLY, CDR2 FYNNEI. The V gene end was trimmed by 8 bases and the J gene end by 0 bases; junction bases not matched to a gene: 5. CDR3 length equals 14 residues. The CDR3: CASRLALSTDTQYF. The CDR3 DNA reads TGTGCCAGCCGACTAGCCCTGAGCACAGATACGCAGTATTTT.

This clonotype showed up many times. The gene calls are TRBV27 and TRBJ2-2, with D perhaps assigned TRBD1 or TRBD2 (5 bases each). Trimming pared 2 bases from V and 2 bases from J, leaving 12 bases between. Germline loops: CDR1 MNHEY, CDR2 SMNVEV (reference sequence). The CDR3 runs to 16 residues. Here the CDR3 reads CASSLARGANTGELFF. Written as DNA, the CDR3 is TGTGCCAGCAGTTTAGCCAGAGGGGCTAACACCGGGGAGCTGTTTTTT.

This clonotype was counted many times. The chain recombines TRBV12-3 or TRBV12-4 with TRBJ1-2, with a possible D match to TRBD1 (5 bases). The germline V and J ends were trimmed by 6 bases and 5 bases, with 16 bases remaining between them. The CDR3 runs to 14 residues. The DNA for the CDR3 is TGTGCCAGCAGACCGGGACGGAGCTATTATGGCTACACCTTC. This sequence encodes CASRPGRSYYGYTF.

This clonotype showed up just a few times. J is TRBJ2-1 and V is TRBV7-2, with TRBD2 matching 11 bases. V trimming: 4 bases; J trimming: 7 bases; junction bases outside the gene matches: 9. The CDR3 consists of 16 residues. Per the germline V gene, CDR1 is SGHTA and CDR2 is FQGNSA. The CDR3 is CASSWPGLAEGNEQFF. CDR3 sequence (DNA): TGTGCCAGCAGCTGGCCGGGACTAGCGGAAGGAAATGAGCAGTTCTTC.

This clonotype was observed many times. The V and J genes are TRBV7-2 and TRBJ1-3; D gene ambiguous. Per germline, CDR1 SGHTA and CDR2 FQGNSA. Trimming removed 7 bases from V and 7 bases from J, with 11 bases in between. This CDR3 contains 12 residues. This CDR3 reads CASTPSVNTIYF. The CDR3 region has the DNA TGTGCCAGCACCCCATCTGTGAACACCATATATTTT.

The genes are TRBV11-3 and TRBJ2-1; D not certain. CDR1 is SGHNT, CDR2 YENEEA, per germline. V lost 3 bases and J 6 bases, leaving 9 bases between the germline ends. The CDR3 spans 13 residues. CDR3 coding DNA: TGTGCCAGCAGCTTGATGGGGATCAATGAGCAGTTCTTC. As protein: CASSLMGINEQFF.